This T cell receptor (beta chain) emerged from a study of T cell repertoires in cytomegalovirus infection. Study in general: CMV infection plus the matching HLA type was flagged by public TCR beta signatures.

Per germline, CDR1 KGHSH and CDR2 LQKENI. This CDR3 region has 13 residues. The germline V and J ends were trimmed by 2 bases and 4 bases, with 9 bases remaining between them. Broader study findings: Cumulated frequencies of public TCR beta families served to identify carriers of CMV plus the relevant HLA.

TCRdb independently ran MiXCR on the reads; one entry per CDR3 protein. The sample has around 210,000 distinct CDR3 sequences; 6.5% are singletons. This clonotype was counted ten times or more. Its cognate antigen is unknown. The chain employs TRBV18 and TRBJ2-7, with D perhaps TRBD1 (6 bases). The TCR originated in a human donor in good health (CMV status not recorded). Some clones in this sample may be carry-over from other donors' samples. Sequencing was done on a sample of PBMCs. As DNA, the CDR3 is TGTGCCAGCTCACCAAGACAGGAATACGAGCAGTACTTC. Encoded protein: CASSPRQEYEQYF.